This T cell receptor beta chain was captured by sequencing in a study of Graves' ophthalmopathy and Graves' hyperthyroidism. Study details: At the time of initial diagnosis and before any treatment, peripheral blood was collected.

As regards this clonotype: Its antigen is not known.

Germline V CDR1 and CDR2: SQVTM, ANQGSEA. This CDR3 contains 15 residues. V trimming: 6 bases; J trimming: 5 bases; junction bases outside the gene matches: 12. Amplification of TCR beta CDR3 regions used RNA transcripts. HTBI primers primed a first-round RT-PCR, and a second-round multiplex PCR followed. TCRdb ran MiXCR on the multiplex PCR reads and lists one entry per CDR3 protein. The table includes some 240,000 distinct CDR3 sequences, less than 55% detected once. As diagnostic evidence, clinical symptoms, serum thyroxine, TRAb, thyroid ultrasound and orbital computed tomography were relied upon. Study-wide findings and caveats: A classifier, a 13-signature model, separated ophthalmopathy from stable hyperthyroidism with approximately 88% sensitivity and over 70% specificity.

Material for sequencing was peripheral blood. This TCR was sampled from an adult man with Graves' ophthalmopathy. The V and J genes are TRBV29-1 and TRBJ1-2; 10 bases fit TRBD1. CDR3 sequence reads: CSVPGAPGQGYGYTF. The CDR3 nucleotides read TGCAGCGTCCCAGGAGCCCCGGGACAGGGGTATGGCTACACCTTC.